This T cell receptor beta chain was captured by sequencing in a study of blood T cell repertoires in COVID-19. Whole-study context: The analysed material was cDNA or gDNA that came from T cells, B-cell-depleted T cells, or PBMCs.

The repertoire was sequenced with immunoSEQ multiplex PCR; TCRdb's copy has only in-frame clones and lacks some. The repertoire has about 240,000 clones, over 65% of them found once; the top ten carry more than 2.5%. The V and J ends lost 8 bases and 3 bases, in that order; junction bases with no gene match: 3. CDR1 is SQVTM and CDR2 is ANQGSEA in the germline V gene. The length of the CDR3 is 11 residues. The material sequenced was peripheral blood. The TCR originated in a woman of 80 years or more with acute or convalescent COVID-19. The rearrangement links TRBV29-1 to TRBJ2-5, with 7 nucleotides matching TRBD1. The CDR3 here is CSCDREETQYF. The DNA of the CDR3 is TGCAGCTGTGACAGGGAAGAGACCCAGTACTTC.